The sequence of this TCR beta chain was determined in a study of T cell changes during pregnancy in multiple sclerosis. The V segment lost 5 bases and the J segment 7 bases; nucleotides outside the gene matches: 10. In germline, CDR1 is SGHAT, CDR2 FQNNGV. There are 15 residues in the CDR3. The protocol was immunoSEQ multiplex PCR, while the TCRdb copy is restricted to in-frame clones and leaves out a portion. Of some 100,000 clones listed, approximately 94% are singletons. This clone was counted a single time. The sequence came from a female donor with multiple sclerosis, enrolled in a pregnancy study. The sample here was peripheral blood, taken before pregnancy. This chain joins TRBV11-2 and TRBJ2-3; 9 nucleotides match TRBD1. Here the CDR3 DNA reads TGTGCCAGCAGCCACAGGGGGCCCGACAGGAATACGCAGTATTTT. Translating it yields CASSHRGPDRNTQYF.